Detailed here is one T cell receptor (beta chain). This sample was included in a study of cytomegalovirus exposure and HLA in healthy donors. A multiplex PCR was run with 60 Vbeta primers and 13 Jbeta primers. TCRdb's table, derived via immunoSEQ multiplex PCR, lists solely in-frame clones and lacks some. The sample includes 60,000 or so clones, 70% to 85% of them seen just once. The CDR3 sequence is 15 residues long. Trimming cost V 5 bases and J 0 bases, with 12 bases left between them. Germline V gives CDR1 SGHRS, CDR2 YFSETQ. The chain employs TRBV5-1 and TRBJ2-1; a possible D gene is TRBD1 (5 bases). This receptor was identified in a woman aged 40-49 years in good health and CMV-seropositive. The sample comprised PBMCs. CDR3 sequence reads: CASRKGHSSYNEQFF. The CDR3 nucleotides are TGCGCCAGCAGAAAAGGACACAGCTCCTACAATGAGCAGTTCTTC.